A selection of T cell receptor beta chains follows, all from one sample in a study of control samples from healthy donors and cancer patients. Clones were sequenced by immunoSEQ multiplex PCR, and TCRdb holds only the in-frame ones, with some missing. This sample has about 160,000 clones, with 90% to 95% found just once. The specimen was blood. These receptors came from a woman aged 35 to 49 in good health. Both conserved end residues are trimmed from each CDR3. Each record gives: V gene, J gene, CDR3 protein.

TRBV3-1/TRBV3-2,TRBJ2-3,ASSQEATDTQY
TRBV19,TRBJ1-6,ASSLGYSPLH
TRBV15,TRBJ2-2,ATSGPWPAGRNTGELF
TRBV5-1,TRBJ1-1,ASSLAGTGKPSMNTEAF
TRBV27,TRBJ1-2,ASSSLDRAFGYT
TRBV20-1,TRBJ1-2,SASKPGQESYGYT
TRBV6-2/TRBV6-3,TRBJ2-7,ASSFRGTSGRLYQGQY
TRBV5-6,TRBJ1-2,ASSLASNYGYT
TRBV27,TRBJ1-2,ASSLSRSRDYGYT
TRBV6-6,TRBJ1-1,ASSYSSGGQAF
TRBV7-2,TRBJ1-1,ASSPSGGTVGTEAF